This T cell receptor beta chain was documented in a study of blood T cell repertoires in COVID-19. This CDR3 has 14 amino acids. J gave up 1 base and V 3 bases, and 1 base lay outside the gene matches. Per the germline V gene, CDR1 is SGHTA and CDR2 is FQGNSA. Generated by immunoSEQ multiplex PCR, the TCRdb table keeps only in-frame clones and is missing some. Of about 210,000 clones in the sample, about 83% were seen once. The sequence was obtained from a woman aged 50 to 60 with acute or convalescent COVID-19. Sequenced input: peripheral blood. The chain joins TRBV7-2 to TRBJ2-3; 7 bases line up with TRBD1. In DNA, the CDR3 is TGTGCCAGCAGCTTCGGACAGGGCACAGATACGCAGTATTTT. Its translation is CASSFGQGTDTQYF.